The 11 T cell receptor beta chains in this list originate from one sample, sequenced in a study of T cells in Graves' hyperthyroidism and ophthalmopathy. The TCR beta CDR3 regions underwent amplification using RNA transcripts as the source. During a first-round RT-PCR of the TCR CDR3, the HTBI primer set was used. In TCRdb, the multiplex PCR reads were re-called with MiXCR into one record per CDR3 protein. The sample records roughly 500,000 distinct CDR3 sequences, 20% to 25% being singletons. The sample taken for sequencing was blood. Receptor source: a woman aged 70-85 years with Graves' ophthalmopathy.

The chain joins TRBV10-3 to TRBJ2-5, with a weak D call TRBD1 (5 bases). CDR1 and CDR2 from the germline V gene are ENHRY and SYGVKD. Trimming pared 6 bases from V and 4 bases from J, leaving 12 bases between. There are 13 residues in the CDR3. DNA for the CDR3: TGTGCCATCAGGGCAGGTCAGGGAGAGACCCAGTACTTC. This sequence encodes CAIRAGQGETQYF.

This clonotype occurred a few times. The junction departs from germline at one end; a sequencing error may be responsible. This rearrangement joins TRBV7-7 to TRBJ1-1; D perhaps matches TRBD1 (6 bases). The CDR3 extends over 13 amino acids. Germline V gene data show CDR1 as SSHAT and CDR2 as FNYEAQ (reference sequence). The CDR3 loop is CASSRIGGGEAFF. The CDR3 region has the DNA TGTGCTAGCAGCCGGATTGGGGGCGGTGAAGCTTTCTTT.

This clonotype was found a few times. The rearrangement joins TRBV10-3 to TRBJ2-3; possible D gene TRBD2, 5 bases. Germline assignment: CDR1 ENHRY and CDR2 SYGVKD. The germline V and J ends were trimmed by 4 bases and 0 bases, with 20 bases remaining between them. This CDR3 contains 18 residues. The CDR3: CAISGAGSRGASTDTQYF. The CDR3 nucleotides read TGTGCCATCAGTGGGGCTGGCAGCCGGGGAGCTAGCACAGATACGCAGTATTTT.

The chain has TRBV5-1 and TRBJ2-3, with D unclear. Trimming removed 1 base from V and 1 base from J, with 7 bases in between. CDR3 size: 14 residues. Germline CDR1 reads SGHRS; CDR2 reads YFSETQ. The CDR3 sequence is CASSLQLGTDTQYF. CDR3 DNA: TGCGCCAGCAGCTTGCAGCTGGGCACAGATACGCAGTATTTT.

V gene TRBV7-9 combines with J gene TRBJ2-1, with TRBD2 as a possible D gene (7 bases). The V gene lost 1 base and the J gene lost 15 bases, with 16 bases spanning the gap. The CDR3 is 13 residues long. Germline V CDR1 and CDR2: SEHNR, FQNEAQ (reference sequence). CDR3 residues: CASSLGGPGGRFF. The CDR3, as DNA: TGTGCCAGCAGCTTAGGGGGGCCGGGGGGACGGTTCTTC. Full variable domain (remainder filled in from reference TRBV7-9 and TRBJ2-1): DTGVSQNPRHKITKRGQNVTFRCDPISEHNRLYWYRQTLGQGPEFLTYFQNEAQLEKSRLLSDRFSAERPKGSFSTLEIQRTEQGDSAMYLCASSLGGPGGRFFGPGTRLTVL.

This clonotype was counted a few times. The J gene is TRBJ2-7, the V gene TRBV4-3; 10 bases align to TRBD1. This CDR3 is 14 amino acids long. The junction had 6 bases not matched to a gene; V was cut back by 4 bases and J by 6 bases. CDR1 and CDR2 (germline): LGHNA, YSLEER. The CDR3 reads CASSLDRGPLEQYF. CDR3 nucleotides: TGCGCCAGCAGCCTAGACAGGGGGCCTCTCGAGCAGTACTTC.

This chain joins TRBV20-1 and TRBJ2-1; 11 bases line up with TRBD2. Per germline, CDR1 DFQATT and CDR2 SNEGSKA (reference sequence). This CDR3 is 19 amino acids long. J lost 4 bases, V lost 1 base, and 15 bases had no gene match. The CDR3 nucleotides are TGCAGTGCTAGAGGTTTAGCGACTAGCGGGATCCCGAGTTACAATGAGCAGTTCTTC. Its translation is CSARGLATSGIPSYNEQFF.

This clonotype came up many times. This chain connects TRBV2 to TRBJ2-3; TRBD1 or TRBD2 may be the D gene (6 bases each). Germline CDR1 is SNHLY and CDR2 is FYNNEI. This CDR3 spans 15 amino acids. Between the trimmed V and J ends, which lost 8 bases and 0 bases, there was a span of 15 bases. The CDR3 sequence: CASQGGIPSTDTQYF. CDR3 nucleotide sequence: TGTGCCAGCCAAGGGGGGATTCCTAGCACAGATACGCAGTATTTT. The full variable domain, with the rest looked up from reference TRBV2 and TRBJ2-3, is EPEVTQTPSHQVTQMGQEVILRCVPISNHLYFYWYRQILGQKVEFLVSFYNNEISEKSEIFDDQFSVERPDGSNFTLKIRSTKLEDSAMYFCASQGGIPSTDTQYFGPGTRLTVL.

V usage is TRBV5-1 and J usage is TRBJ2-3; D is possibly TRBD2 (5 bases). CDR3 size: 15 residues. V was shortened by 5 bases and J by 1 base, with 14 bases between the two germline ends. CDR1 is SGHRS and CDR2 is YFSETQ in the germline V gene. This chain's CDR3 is CASRSIGLGTDTQYF. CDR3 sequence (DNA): TGCGCCAGCAGGTCTATAGGACTCGGCACAGATACGCAGTATTTT.

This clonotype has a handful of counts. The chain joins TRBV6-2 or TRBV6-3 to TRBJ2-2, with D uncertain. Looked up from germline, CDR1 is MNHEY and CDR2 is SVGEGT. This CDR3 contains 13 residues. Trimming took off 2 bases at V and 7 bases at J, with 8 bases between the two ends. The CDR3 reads CASSYDRRGELFF. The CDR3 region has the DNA TGTGCCAGCAGTTACGATCGACGCGGGGAGCTGTTTTTT.

The CDR3 here is CASSNRGTGAYEQYF. DNA for the CDR3: TGTGCCAGCTCTAACCGCGGGACAGGGGCCTACGAGCAGTACTTC. The chain recombines TRBV19 with TRBJ2-7; 10 bases agree with TRBD1. The length of the CDR3 is 15 residues. The germline CDR1 and CDR2 sequences are LNHDA and SQIVND (reference sequence). The V gene end was trimmed by 9 bases and the J gene end by 2 bases; junction bases not matched to a gene: 10.